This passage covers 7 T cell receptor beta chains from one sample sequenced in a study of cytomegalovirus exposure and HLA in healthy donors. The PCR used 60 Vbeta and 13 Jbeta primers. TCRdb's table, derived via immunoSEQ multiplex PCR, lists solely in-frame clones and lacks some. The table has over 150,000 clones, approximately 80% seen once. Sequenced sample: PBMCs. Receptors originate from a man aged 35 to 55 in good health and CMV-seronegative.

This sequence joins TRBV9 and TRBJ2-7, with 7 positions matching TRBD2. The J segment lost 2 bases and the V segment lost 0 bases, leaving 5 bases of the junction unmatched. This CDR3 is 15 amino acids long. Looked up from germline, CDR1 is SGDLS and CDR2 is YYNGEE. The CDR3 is CASSVAAGETYEQYF. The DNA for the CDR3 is TGTGCCAGCAGCGTAGCGGCGGGGGAAACCTACGAGCAGTACTTC.

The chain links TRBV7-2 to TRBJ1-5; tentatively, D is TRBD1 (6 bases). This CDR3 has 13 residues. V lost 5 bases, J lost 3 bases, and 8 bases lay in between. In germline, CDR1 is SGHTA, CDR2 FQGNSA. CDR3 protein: CASSNRVNQPQHF. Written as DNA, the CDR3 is TGTGCCAGCAGCAACAGGGTCAATCAGCCCCAGCATTTT.

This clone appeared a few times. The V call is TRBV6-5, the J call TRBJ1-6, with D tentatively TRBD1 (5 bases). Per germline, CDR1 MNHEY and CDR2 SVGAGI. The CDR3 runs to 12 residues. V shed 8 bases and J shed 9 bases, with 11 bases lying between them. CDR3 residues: CASGAVGSPLHF. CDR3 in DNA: TGTGCCAGCGGGGCCGTGGGTTCACCCCTCCACTTT.

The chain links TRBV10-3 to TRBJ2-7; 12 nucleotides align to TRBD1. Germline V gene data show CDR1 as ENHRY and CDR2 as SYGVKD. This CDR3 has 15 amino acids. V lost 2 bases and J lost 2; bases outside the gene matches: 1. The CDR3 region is CAISEGTGGPYEQYF. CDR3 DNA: TGTGCCATCAGTGAGGGGACAGGGGGCCCCTACGAGCAGTACTTC.

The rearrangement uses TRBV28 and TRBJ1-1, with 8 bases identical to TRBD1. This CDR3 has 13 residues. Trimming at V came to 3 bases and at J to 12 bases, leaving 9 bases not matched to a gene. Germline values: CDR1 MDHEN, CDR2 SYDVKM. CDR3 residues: CASSFPIQGESFF. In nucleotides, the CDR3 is TGTGCCAGCAGTTTCCCGATACAGGGGGAATCTTTCTTT.

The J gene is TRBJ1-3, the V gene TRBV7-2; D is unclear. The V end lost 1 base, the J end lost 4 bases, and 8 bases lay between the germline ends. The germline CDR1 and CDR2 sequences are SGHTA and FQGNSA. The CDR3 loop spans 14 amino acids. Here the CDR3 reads CASSLVGRGNTIYF. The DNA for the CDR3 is TGTGCCAGCAGCTTAGTGGGCAGGGGAAACACCATATATTTT.

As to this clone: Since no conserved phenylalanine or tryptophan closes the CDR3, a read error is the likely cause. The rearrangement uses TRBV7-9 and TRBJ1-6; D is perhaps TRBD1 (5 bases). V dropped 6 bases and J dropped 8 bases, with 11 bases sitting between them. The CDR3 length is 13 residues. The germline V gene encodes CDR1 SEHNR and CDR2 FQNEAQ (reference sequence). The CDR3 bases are TGTGCCAGCAGGACCCCGGGGGATTCACCCCTCCACTCT. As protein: CASRTPGDSPLHS.